These T cell receptor beta chains were read from a single sample in a study of response to subunit inactivated influenza vaccine. TCRdb analysed the RT-PCR reads with MiXCR anew, one entry per CDR3 protein. Found here are 630,000 or so distinct CDR3 sequences, roughly 14% of them singletons; the top ten hold 11%. Sequenced here: PBMCs from blood, sampled about 13 days after vaccination. The receptors derive from a middle-aged man who received an inactivated influenza vaccine. Both conserved end residues are part of each CDR3. A D gene is named only where the DNA matches it firmly. Only some rows state a clone size, as once, few, many or a class for expanded clones.

.	TRBV12-3/TRBV12-4	TRBJ1-5	few	CASSLRAEPQHF	TGTGCCAGCAGTTTACGGGCGGAGCCCCAGCATTTT
TRBD1	TRBV12-3/TRBV12-4	TRBJ2-6	few	CASRRQGTGANVLTF	TGTGCCAGCAGACGACAGGGGACCGGGGCCAACGTCCTGACTTTC
.	TRBV5-6	TRBJ2-3	many	CASSRSGSTDTQYF	TGTGCCAGCAGCCGTTCCGGGAGCACAGATACGCAGTATTTT
.	TRBV29-1	TRBJ2-7	many	CSGGSGTPTGEQYF	TGCAGCGGTGGATCCGGGACTCCGACTGGGGAGCAGTACTTC
.	TRBV20-1	TRBJ1-2	few	CSAGSEGGAYGYTF	TGCAGTGCTGGTTCAGAAGGGGGAGCTTATGGCTACACCTTC
.	TRBV5-4	TRBJ2-5	.	CASSLGPTGQETQYF	TGTGCCAGCAGCCTCGGCCCCACGGGCCAAGAGACCCAGTACTTC
.	TRBV3-1	TRBJ2-3	.	CASSQDAGQRDTQYF	TGTGCCAGCAGCCAAGATGCGGGACAGAGAGATACGCAGTATTTT
TRBD2	TRBV4-2	TRBJ2-3	.	CASSQSAGGSTDTQYF	TGTGCCAGCAGCCAGTCAGCGGGGGGAAGCACAGATACGCAGTATTTT
TRBD1	TRBV12-3/TRBV12-4	TRBJ1-4	few	CASSLTGGDGEKLFF	TGTGCCAGCAGCCTGACAGGGGGTGATGGTGAAAAACTGTTTTTT
.	TRBV3-1	TRBJ2-3	many	CASSQFLADSDTQYF	TGTGCCAGCAGCCAATTCCTAGCAGATTCAGATACGCAGTATTTT
.	TRBV11-2	TRBJ1-2	few	CASSLGRGLGFPVNYGYTF	TGTGCCAGCAGCTTAGGCCGAGGGTTGGGGTTTCCAGTGAACTATGGCTACACCTTC
TRBD1	TRBV10-3	TRBJ1-5	few	CAISDQDRVADQPQHF	TGTGCCATCAGTGACCAAGACAGGGTGGCTGATCAGCCCCAGCATTTT
.	TRBV12-3/TRBV12-4	TRBJ2-5	.	CASSGIFRETQYF	TGTGCCAGCAGCGGGATTTTTAGAGAGACCCAGTACTTC
TRBD2	TRBV6-2/TRBV6-3	TRBJ2-1	.	CASSSYLAGGLAGVGEQFF	TGTGCCAGCAGTTCCTATCTGGCCGGGGGACTAGCGGGAGTGGGCGAGCAGTTCTTC
.	TRBV7-9	TRBJ2-1	few	CASSSLQDNEQFF	TGTGCCAGCAGCTCCCTACAGGACAATGAGCAGTTCTTC
TRBD1	TRBV6-2/TRBV6-3	TRBJ1-2	few	CASSYSGQWYGYTF	TGTGCCAGCAGTTATTCGGGACAGTGGTATGGCTACACCTTC
.	TRBV20-1	TRBJ1-1	.	CSPIAPERVEAFF	TGCAGTCCCATTGCGCCGGAGCGGGTTGAAGCTTTCTTT
.	TRBV28	TRBJ2-3	many	CASSLQGPDTQYF	TGTGCCAGCAGTTTACAGGGGCCAGATACGCAGTATTTT
.	TRBV10-3	TRBJ1-6	few	CAISEKGAGNSPLHF	TGTGCCATCAGTGAAAAAGGGGCTGGGAATTCACCCCTCCACTTT
TRBD2	TRBV15	TRBJ2-3	few	CATSSSSGSARLDTQYF	TGTGCCACCAGCAGCAGTAGCGGGAGTGCTAGGTTAGATACGCAGTATTTT
TRBD1	TRBV20-1	TRBJ2-2	.	CSARGQGRHTGELFF	TGCAGTGCTAGGGGACAGGGAAGGCACACCGGGGAGCTGTTTTTT
.	TRBV11-2	TRBJ2-7	.	CVSSLEGGSYEQYF	TGTGTCAGCAGCTTAGAGGGTGGGTCCTACGAGCAGTACTTC
.	TRBV7-2	TRBJ2-5	many	CASSLSRTGTTKETQYF	TGTGCCAGCAGCTTATCTCGCACCGGGACAACCAAAGAGACCCAGTACTTC
.	TRBV7-2	TRBJ1-1	.	CASSLVSKRNTEAFF	TGTGCCAGCAGCTTAGTTTCCAAAAGAAACACTGAAGCTTTCTTT
.	TRBV11-1	TRBJ2-2	few	CASSIGLLPVSNTGELFF	TGTGCCAGCAGCATCGGACTCCTCCCCGTATCGAACACCGGGGAGCTGTTTTTT
TRBD2	TRBV9	TRBJ2-1	.	CASSTSSGSEQFF	TGTGCCAGCAGCACATCTAGCGGGAGTGAGCAGTTCTTC
TRBD1	TRBV28	TRBJ1-5	.	CASSPEAGGQPQHF	TGTGCCAGCAGTCCAGAGGCAGGGGGACAGCCCCAGCATTTT
.	TRBV27	TRBJ2-4	few	CASSSVGRTKNIQYF	TGTGCCAGCAGTTCCGTGGGACGGACCAAAAACATTCAGTACTTC
.	TRBV7-9	TRBJ2-1	.	CASSSRVPTRAEQFF	TGTGCCAGCAGCTCCCGGGTGCCGACGCGAGCTGAGCAGTTCTTC